This TCR beta chain was observed in a study of PD-L1 blockade in urothelial cancer. Study in general: Blood drawn 3 weeks (second dose) and 6 weeks after treatment start was analyzed. Broader study findings: Pretreatment clonality of the blood TCR repertoire below the median was predictive of superior survival. Greater 3-week expansion of tumor-associated blood clones was recorded for durable-benefit patients.

The patients' disease, urothelial carcinoma, was locally advanced or metastatic. TCRdb keeps only in-frame clones here, not all; method: immunoSEQ multiplex PCR. The sample records about 84,000 clones, roughly 82% being singletons. Germline CDR1 and CDR2: SGDLS and YYNGEE. The length of the CDR3 is 15 residues. The trim removed 4 bases at V and 4 bases at J, leaving 8 bases unmatched. Details on this clone: Its matching antigen is unknown.

The sequence was obtained from a man aged 65-85 years with urothelial cancer. The sample here was PBMCs, taken around atezolizumab (anti-PD-L1) treatment. J is TRBJ2-5 and V is TRBV9, with 9 bases that match TRBD1. The CDR3 sequence is CASSFRQGEIETQYF. CDR3 in DNA: TGTGCCAGCAGCTTTCGACAGGGGGAGATAGAGACCCAGTACTTC.